This T cell receptor beta chain was recovered during a study of CD8 T cells in ankylosing spondylitis. This clonotype has just a few counts. Its antigen is undetermined. Study-wide results and caveats: In peripheral blood, disease-linked CD8+ clones occurred at relatively low frequencies. A motif in TCR beta, a set of 8 or 9 highly homologous variants, appeared characteristic of ankylosing spondylitis blood. Prior literature has documented some motif variants in synovial fluid and blood from reactive arthritis. Matched ankylosing spondylitis synovial fluid reportedly showed significant enrichment of disease-linked clones.

Trimming removed 4 bases at V and 3 bases at J, with 12 bases between. The CDR3 length is 15 residues. CDR1 and CDR2 from the germline V gene are MNHEY and SVGAGI. TCRdb re-analysed the 5' RACE reads in MiXCR, keeping a single row per CDR3 protein. This repertoire shows roughly 180,000 distinct CDR3 sequences, roughly 13% found once; its top ten account for about 15%. This receptor was obtained from a male donor with ankylosing spondylitis or in good health (not recorded which). This chain connects TRBV6-5 to TRBJ2-2, with no clear D. What was sequenced was blood, either unsorted or a sorted T cell fraction (not recorded which). In nucleotides, the CDR3 is TGTGCCAGCAGTTTCGGTAGCAGTTACACCGGGGAGCTGTTTTTT. Amino acids: CASSFGSSYTGELFF.